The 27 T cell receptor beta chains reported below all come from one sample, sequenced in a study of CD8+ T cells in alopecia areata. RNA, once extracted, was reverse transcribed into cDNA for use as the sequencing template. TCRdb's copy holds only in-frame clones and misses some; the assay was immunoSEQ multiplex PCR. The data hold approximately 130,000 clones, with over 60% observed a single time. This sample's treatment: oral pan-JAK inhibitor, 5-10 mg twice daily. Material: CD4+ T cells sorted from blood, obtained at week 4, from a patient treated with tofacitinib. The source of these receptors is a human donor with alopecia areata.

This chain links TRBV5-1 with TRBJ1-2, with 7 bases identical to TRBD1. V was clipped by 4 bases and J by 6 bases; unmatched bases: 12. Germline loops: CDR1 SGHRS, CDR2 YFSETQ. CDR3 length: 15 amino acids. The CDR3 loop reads CASSQTGTVLDGYTF. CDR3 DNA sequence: TGCGCCAGCAGCCAAACCGGGACAGTGCTCGATGGCTACACCTTC.

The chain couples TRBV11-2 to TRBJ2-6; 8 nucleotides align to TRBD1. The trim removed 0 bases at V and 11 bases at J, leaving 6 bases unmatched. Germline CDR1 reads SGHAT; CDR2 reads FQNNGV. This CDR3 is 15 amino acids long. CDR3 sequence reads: CASSLETGGFHVLTF. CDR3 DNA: TGTGCCAGCAGCTTAGAAACAGGGGGGTTTCACGTCCTGACTTTC.

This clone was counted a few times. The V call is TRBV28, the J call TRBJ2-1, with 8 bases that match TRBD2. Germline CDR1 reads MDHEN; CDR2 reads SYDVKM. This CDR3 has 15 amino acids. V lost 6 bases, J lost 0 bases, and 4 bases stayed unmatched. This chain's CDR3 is CASRVAGISYNEQFF. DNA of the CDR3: TGTGCCAGCAGGGTAGCGGGGATCTCCTACAATGAGCAGTTCTTC.

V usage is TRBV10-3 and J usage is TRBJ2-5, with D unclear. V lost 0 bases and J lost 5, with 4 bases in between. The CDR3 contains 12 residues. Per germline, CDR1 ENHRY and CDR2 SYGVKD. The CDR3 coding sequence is TGTGCCATCAGTGAGTCTGGCGAGACCCAGTACTTC. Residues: CAISESGETQYF.

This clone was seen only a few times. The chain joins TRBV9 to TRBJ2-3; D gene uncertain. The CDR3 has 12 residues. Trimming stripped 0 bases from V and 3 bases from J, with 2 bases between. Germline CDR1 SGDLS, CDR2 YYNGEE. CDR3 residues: CASSVVTDTQYF. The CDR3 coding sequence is TGTGCCAGCAGCGTAGTGACAGATACGCAGTATTTT.

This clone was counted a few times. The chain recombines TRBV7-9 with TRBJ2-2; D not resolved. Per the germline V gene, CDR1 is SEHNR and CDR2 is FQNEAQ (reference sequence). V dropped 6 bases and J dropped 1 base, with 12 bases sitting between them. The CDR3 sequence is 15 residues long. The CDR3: CASRIRAGNTGELFF. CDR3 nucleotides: TGTGCCAGCAGAATTCGGGCCGGGAACACCGGGGAGCTGTTTTTT.

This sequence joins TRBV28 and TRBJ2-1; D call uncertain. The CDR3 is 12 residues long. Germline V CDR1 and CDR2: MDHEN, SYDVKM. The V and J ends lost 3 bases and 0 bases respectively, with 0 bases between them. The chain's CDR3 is CASSFSYNEQFF. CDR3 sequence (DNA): TGTGCCAGCAGTTTCTCCTACAATGAGCAGTTCTTC.

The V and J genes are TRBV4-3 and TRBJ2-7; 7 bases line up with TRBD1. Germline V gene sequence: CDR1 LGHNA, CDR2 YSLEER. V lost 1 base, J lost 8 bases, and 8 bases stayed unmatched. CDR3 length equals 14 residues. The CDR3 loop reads CASSQATDRVQQYF. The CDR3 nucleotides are TGCGCCAGCAGCCAAGCCACAGACAGGGTCCAGCAGTACTTC.

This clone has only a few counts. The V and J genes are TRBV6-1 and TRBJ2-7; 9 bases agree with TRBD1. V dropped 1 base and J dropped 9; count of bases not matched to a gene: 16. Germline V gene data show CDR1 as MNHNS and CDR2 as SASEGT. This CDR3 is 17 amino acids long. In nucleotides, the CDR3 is TGTGCCAGCAGTGAAGTTGGGAGGACAGGGGCCTCCCTATGGCAGTACTTC. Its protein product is CASSEVGRTGASLWQYF.

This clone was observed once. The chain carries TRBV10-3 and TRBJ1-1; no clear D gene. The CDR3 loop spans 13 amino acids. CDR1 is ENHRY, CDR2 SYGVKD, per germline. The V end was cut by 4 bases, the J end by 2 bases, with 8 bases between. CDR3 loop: CAISADGNTEAFF. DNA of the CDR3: TGTGCCATCAGTGCTGATGGTAACACTGAAGCTTTCTTT.

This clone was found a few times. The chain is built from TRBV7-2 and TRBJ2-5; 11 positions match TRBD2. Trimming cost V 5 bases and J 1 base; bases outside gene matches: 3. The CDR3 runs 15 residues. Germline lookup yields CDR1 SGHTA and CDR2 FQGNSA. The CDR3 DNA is TGTGCCAGCAGCCCGGGACTAGCGGTCCAAGAGACCCAGTACTTC. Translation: CASSPGLAVQETQYF.

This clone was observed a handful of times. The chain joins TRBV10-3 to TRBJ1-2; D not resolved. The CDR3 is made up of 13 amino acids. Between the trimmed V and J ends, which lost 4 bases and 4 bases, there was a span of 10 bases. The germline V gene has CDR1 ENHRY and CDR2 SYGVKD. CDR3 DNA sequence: TGTGCCATCAGTGTGGACGGTACCTATGGCTACACCTTC. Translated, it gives CAISVDGTYGYTF.

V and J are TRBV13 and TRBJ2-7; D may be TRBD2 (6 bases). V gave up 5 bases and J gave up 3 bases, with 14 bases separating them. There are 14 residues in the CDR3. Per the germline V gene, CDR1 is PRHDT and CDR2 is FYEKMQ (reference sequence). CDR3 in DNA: TGTGCCAGCAGCAACCGGGACTCGCGCTACGAGCAGTACTTC. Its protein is CASSNRDSRYEQYF.

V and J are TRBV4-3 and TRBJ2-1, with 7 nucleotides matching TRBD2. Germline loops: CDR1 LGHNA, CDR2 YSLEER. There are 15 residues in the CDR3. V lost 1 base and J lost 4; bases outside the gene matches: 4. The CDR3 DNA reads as TGCGCCAGCAGCCAAGGTCCAGCGGGGTACAATGAGCAGTTCTTC. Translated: CASSQGPAGYNEQFF.

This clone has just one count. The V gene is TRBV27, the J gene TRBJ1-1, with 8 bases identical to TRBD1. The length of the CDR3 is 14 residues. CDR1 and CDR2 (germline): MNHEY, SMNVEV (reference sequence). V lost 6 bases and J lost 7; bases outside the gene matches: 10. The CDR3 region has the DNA TGTGCCAGCAGCTCCGTGGACAGGGATAATGAAGCTTTCTTT. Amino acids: CASSSVDRDNEAFF.

In DNA, the CDR3 is TGCAGCACGGACACTCAAACGAACTATGGCTACACCTTC. It codes for CSTDTQTNYGYTF. This chain joins TRBV29-1 and TRBJ1-2, with D tentatively TRBD1 (5 bases). Trimming pared 8 bases from V and 2 bases from J, leaving 15 bases between. Germline V gene lookup returns CDR1 SQVTM and CDR2 ANQGSEA. This CDR3 comprises 13 residues.

This chain's CDR3 is CSVGFDGYTF. CDR3 nucleotide sequence: TGCAGCGTGGGGTTTGATGGCTACACCTTC. The rearrangement joins TRBV29-1 to TRBJ1-2; no firm D call. The V gene's germline CDR1 is SQVTM and CDR2 ANQGSEA. CDR3 length equals 10 residues. With 6 bases removed from V and 6 bases from J, the gap between germline ends came to 8 bases.

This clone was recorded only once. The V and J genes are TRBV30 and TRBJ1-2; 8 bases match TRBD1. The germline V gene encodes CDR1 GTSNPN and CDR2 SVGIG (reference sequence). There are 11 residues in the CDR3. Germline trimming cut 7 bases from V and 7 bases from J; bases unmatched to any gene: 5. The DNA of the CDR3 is TGTGCCTCGCAGGGGGCCGGTGGCTACACCTTC. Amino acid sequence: CASQGAGGYTF.

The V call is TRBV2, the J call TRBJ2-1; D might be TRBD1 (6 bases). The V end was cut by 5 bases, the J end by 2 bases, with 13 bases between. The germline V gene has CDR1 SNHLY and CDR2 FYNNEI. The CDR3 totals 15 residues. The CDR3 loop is CASSSGVPTYNEQFF. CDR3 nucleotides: TGTGCCAGCAGTTCAGGGGTCCCCACCTACAATGAGCAGTTCTTC. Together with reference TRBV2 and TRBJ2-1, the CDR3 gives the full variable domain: EPEVTQTPSHQVTQMGQEVILRCVPISNHLYFYWYRQILGQKVEFLVSFYNNEISEKSEIFDDQFSVERPDGSNFTLKIRSTKLEDSAMYFCASSSGVPTYNEQFFGPGTRLTVL.

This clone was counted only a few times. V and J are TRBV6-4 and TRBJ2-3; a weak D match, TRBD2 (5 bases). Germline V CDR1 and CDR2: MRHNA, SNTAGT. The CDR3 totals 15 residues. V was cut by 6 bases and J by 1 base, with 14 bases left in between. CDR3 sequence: CASRETAGGTDTQYF. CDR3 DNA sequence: TGTGCCAGCAGAGAAACCGCCGGGGGCACAGATACGCAGTATTTT.

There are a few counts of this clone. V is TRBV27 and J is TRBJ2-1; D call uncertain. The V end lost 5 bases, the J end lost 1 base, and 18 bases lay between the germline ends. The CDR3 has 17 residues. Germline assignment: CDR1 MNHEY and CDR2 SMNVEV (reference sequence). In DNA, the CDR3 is TGTGCCAGCAGTCCCCTTTCGGAAACCAAGTCCTACAATGAGCAGTTCTTC. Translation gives CASSPLSETKSYNEQFF.

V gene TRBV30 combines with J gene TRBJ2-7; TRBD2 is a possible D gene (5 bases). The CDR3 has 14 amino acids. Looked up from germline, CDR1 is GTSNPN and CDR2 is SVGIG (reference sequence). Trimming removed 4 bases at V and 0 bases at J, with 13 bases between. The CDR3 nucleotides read TGTGCCTGGACCCGGTCGGGGAACTCCTACGAGCAGTACTTC. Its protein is CAWTRSGNSYEQYF.

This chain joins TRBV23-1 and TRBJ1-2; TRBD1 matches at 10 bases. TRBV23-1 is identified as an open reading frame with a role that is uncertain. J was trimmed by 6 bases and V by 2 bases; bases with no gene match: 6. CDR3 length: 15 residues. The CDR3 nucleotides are TGCGCCAGCAGTCAAACCGCGGACAGGGGGGATGGCTACACCTTC. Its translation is CASSQTADRGDGYTF.

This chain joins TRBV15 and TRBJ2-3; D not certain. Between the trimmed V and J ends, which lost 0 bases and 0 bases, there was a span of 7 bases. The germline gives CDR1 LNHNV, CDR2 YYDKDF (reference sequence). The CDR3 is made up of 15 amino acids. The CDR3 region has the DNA TGTGCCACCAGCAGAGATCGCGCAAGCACAGATACGCAGTATTTT. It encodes CATSRDRASTDTQYF.

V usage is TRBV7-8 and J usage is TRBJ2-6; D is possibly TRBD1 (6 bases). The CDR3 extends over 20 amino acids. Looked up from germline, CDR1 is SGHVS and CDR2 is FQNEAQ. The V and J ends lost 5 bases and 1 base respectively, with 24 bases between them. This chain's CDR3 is CASSPRNTQGSWSGANVLTF. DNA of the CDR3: TGTGCCAGCAGCCCACGGAATACGCAGGGGAGTTGGTCTGGGGCCAACGTCCTGACTTTC.

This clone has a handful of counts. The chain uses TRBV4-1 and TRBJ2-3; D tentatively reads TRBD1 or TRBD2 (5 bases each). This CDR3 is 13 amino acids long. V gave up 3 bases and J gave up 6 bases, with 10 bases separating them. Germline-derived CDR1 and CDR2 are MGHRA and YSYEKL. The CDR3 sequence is CASSQRQRDTQYF. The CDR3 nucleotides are TGCGCCAGCAGCCAGAGACAGCGGGATACGCAGTATTTT.

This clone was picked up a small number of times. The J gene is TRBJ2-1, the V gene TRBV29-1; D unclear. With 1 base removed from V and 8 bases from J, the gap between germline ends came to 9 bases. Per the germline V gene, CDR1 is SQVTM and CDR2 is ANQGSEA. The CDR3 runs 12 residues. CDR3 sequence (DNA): TGCAGCGTTGAAGCTGCTCGCGATGAGCAGTTCTTC. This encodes CSVEAARDEQFF.